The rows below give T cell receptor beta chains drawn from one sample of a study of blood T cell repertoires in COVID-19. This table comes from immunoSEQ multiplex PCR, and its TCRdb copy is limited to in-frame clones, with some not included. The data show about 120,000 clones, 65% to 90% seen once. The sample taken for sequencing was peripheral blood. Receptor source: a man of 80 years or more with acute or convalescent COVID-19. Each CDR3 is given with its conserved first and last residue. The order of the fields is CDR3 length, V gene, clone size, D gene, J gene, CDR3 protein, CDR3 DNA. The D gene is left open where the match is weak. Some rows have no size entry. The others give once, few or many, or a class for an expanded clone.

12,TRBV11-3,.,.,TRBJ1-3,CASSDSGNTIYF,TGTGCCAGCAGCGACAGTGGAAACACCATATATTTT
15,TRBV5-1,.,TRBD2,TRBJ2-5,CASSLQAGAGETQYF,TGCGCCAGCAGCCTACAAGCGGGAGCCGGAGAGACCCAGTACTTC
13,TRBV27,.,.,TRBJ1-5,CASSPLQDRPQHF,TGTGCCAGCAGTCCCCTCCAGGATCGGCCCCAGCATTTT
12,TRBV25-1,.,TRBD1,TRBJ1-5,CASGTDNQPQHF,TGTGCCAGCGGGACAGACAATCAGCCCCAGCATTTT
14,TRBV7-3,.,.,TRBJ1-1,CASSLFQGNTEAFF,TGTGCCAGCAGCTTATTCCAGGGGAACACTGAAGCTTTCTTT
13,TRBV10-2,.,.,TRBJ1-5,CASTVARNQPQHF,TGCGCCAGCACGGTAGCGCGCAATCAGCCCCAGCATTTT
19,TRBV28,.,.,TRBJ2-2,CASSFPMLVGRGNTGELFF,TGTGCCAGCAGTTTTCCAATGCTTGTTGGGCGGGGGAACACCGGGGAGCTGTTTTTT
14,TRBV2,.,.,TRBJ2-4,CASSEATGRDIQYF,TGTGCCAGCAGTGAGGCCACAGGGAGGGACATTCAGTACTTC
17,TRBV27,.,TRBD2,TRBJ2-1,CASSLKSATSGRNEQFF,TGTGCCAGCAGTCTCAAAAGCGCGACTAGCGGGAGGAATGAGCAGTTCTTC
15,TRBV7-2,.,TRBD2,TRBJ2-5,CASSARTSGRETQYF,TGTGCCAGCAGCGCCCGGACTAGCGGGAGGGAGACCCAGTACTTC
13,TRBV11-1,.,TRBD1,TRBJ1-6,CASSAPDRDPLHF,TGTGCCAGCAGCGCGCCGGACAGGGATCCCCTCCACTTT
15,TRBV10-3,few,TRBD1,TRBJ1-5,CAISDSNRGYQPQHF,TGTGCCATCAGTGACTCGAACAGGGGGTATCAGCCCCAGCATTTT
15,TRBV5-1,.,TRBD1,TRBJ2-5,CASSLPGQGRETQYF,TGCGCCAGCAGTCTACCGGGACAGGGGCGGGAGACCCAGTACTTC
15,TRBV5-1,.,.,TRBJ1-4,CASSEMTATNEKLFF,TGCGCCAGCAGCGAAATGACAGCAACTAATGAAAAACTGTTTTTT
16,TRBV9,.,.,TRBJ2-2,CASSPQALSRTGELFF,TGTGCCAGCAGCCCGCAGGCCCTTAGTAGAACCGGGGAGCTGTTTTTT
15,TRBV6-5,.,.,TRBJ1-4,CASSYSRGTNEKLFF,TGTGCCAGCAGTTACTCGAGAGGGACTAATGAAAAACTGTTTTTT
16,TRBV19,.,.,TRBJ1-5,CASTLDERVSNQPQHF,TGTGCCAGTACCCTCGACGAGAGGGTTAGCAATCAGCCCCAGCATTTT
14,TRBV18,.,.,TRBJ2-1,CASSPVDRYNEQFF,TGTGCCAGCTCACCCGTGGACAGATACAATGAGCAGTTCTTC
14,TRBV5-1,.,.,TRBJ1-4,CASSFLATNEKLFF,TGCGCCAGCAGCTTTCTAGCAACTAATGAAAAACTGTTTTTT
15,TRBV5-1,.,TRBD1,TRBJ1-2,CASSHSGQVHYGYTF,TGCGCCAGCAGCCACTCGGGACAGGTTCACTATGGCTACACCTTC